One T cell receptor beta chain is described in this entry. In its sample, this clone was seen once. It has no known antigen specificity. Within one base of it there is no much larger clone, and no base qualities were kept. At one collaborating source in Seattle, patients were enrolled during active infection and were followed longitudinally through the course of disease. Whole blood was collected in K2EDTA tubes by collaborating institutions according to the institutions' own protocols. For TCRbeta analysis, collaborators shipped samples as frozen whole blood, isolated PBMCs, or DNA extracted from either of those sample types. TCRbeta CDR3 regions were amplified from genomic DNA using the immunoSEQ Assay, a bias-controlled multiplex PCR. In the original analysis: Within the assay, amplification of reference gene primers was used to estimate how many nucleated cells each sample contained. Sequence reads were collapsed and filtered to measure the absolute abundance of every unique TCRbeta CDR3 rearrangement. Productive Simpson clonality was computed per sample as the square root of Simpson's diversity index over productive rearrangements. The table was pulled from immuneACCESS by TCRdb, which kept in-frame rearrangements only. Such tables lose some clones; where checked, under half of the loss comes from unresolved V genes, and the rest has no known cause. V and J calls and clone size are as listed in that table; D and trimming were resolved from the DNA. The sample profile shows 150,000 to 170,000 clones; roughly 80% of them were found once. The ten top clones hold roughly 12% of the sample.

In the germline V gene, CDR1 corresponds to SGHRS and CDR2 to YFSETQ. V lost 4 bases and J lost 5 bases, and the count of bases not matched to a germline gene is 7. The CDR3 measures 15 amino acids from cysteine to phenylalanine. CDR3 DNA only is kept here, 45 bases in frame from base 1. This record comes from a study of blood T cell repertoires in COVID-19 (dated by TCRdb to about 2020). A note on the overall study: Samples from collaborators originated in the United States, Italy and Spain and spanned both the acute and convalescent phases of COVID-19. The material from the prospective study consisted of cDNA or gDNA derived from T cells, B-cell-depleted T cells, or PBMCs. The dataset comprised deeply sampled blood TCRbeta repertoires from subjects exposed to, actively infected with, or recovered from COVID-19. The repertoires were made available in a free public database intended to serve as a resource for research on the immune response to SARS-CoV-2. Samples were obtained from the ongoing ImmuneRACE study (first 160 participants) and from roughly 1,300 subjects provided by 6 global collaborators. Sample metadata almost always included a de-identified subject ID, COVID-19 status, age in years and sex. Where available, HLA class I and class II types were taken from metadata supplied by the sample provider and were not determined by assay-based typing. Beyond this particular receptor, the publication reports: The quantity of clinical and demographic metadata differed by source and by participant and was supplied without curation.

The chain joins TRBV5-1 to TRBJ2-1; 9 bases in the middle match TRBD2. The sequence was collected from a woman in her fifties or sixties with COVID-19, enrolled during active disease. Sequencing used peripheral blood. The nucleotide sequence reads TGCGCCAGCAGCAACAGCGGGGGGCCTCACAATGAGCAGTTCTTC. Its protein reads: CASSNSGGPHNEQFF.